This is a list of T cell receptor beta chains from one sample in a study of cytomegalovirus exposure and HLA in healthy donors. Sequenced by immunoSEQ multiplex PCR; TCRdb stores in-frame clones only, minus some. The sample has more than 45,000 clones; the top ten hold less than 20%. Specimen: PBMCs. These receptors were collected from a male donor in good health and CMV-seronegative. CDR3s include the opening cysteine and the closing phenylalanine or tryptophan. The order of the fields is clone size, D gene, J gene, V gene, CDR3 DNA, CDR3 protein. A D gene is named only where the DNA matches it firmly. Where a row states a size, it is once, few, many or the class of an expanded clone; other rows omit it.

>NA|NA|TRBJ2-1|TRBV5-5
TGTGCCAGCTCAAAGAGCGCCAACAATGAGCAGTTCTTC
CASSKSANNEQFF
>NA|NA|TRBJ2-2|TRBV5-6
TGTGCCAGCAGCACATTTCGGGTCGACCGGACCGGGGAGCTGTTTTTT
CASSTFRVDRTGELFF
>NA|TRBD1|TRBJ1-5|TRBV5-6
TGTGCCAGCAGCTTGGTGGACAGGGAAGTTGATCAGCCCCAGCATTTT
CASSLVDREVDQPQHF
>NA|NA|TRBJ1-2|TRBV30
TGTGCCTGGAGTGTACCCAGGTATGGCTACACCTTC
CAWSVPRYGYTF
>NA|NA|TRBJ1-2|TRBV5-1
TGCGCCAGCAGCTTGCAGGGTCGTGGCTACACCTTC
CASSLQGRGYTF
>NA|NA|TRBJ1-1|TRBV18
TGTGCCAGCTCACCTGTGACTTTGGGTCTTGGGGCTTTCTTT
CASSPVTLGLGAFF
>NA|TRBD1|TRBJ1-1|TRBV4-1
TGCGCCAGCAGCCAAGCCTGGACAGGGGGCGTGAACACTGAAGCTTTCTTT
CASSQAWTGGVNTEAFF
>NA|TRBD2|TRBJ2-1|TRBV6-6
TGTGCCAGCATAAGCGGGGGGGCCGCCTACAATGAGCAGTTCTTC
CASISGGAAYNEQFF
>NA|NA|TRBJ2-5|TRBV30
TGTGCCTGGAGTGGAGGTTACCAAGAGACCCAGTACTTC
CAWSGGYQETQYF
>NA|NA|TRBJ2-2|TRBV15
TGTGCCACCAGGTATCCAGGCCCAGGAGGCCCGGGGGAGCTGTTTTTT
CATRYPGPGGPGELFF
>NA|TRBD2|TRBJ2-4|TRBV18
TGTGCCAGCTCACGCACTAGCGGGGGGGCCAAAAACATTCAGTACTTC
CASSRTSGGAKNIQYF
>NA|TRBD1|TRBJ1-6|TRBV27
TGTGCCAGCAGCAGCCGGGACAGTCCCAATTCACCCCTCCACTTT
CASSSRDSPNSPLHF
>NA|NA|TRBJ1-1|TRBV10-3
TGTGCCATCCGCTCGTCGGGGAGGAACACTGAAGCTTTCTTT
CAIRSSGRNTEAFF
>NA|TRBD1|TRBJ2-3|TRBV7-9
TGTGCCAGCAGCTTATTGTGGACAGGGTCCACAGATACGCAGTATTTT
CASSLLWTGSTDTQYF
>NA|TRBD1|TRBJ1-1|TRBV27
TGTGCCAGCTTCGGACAGGCCTACTTCATGAACACTGAAGCTTTCTTT
CASFGQAYFMNTEAFF
>NA|NA|TRBJ1-1|TRBV5-4
TGTGCCAGCAGCTTGGAGGGGATGGGAACTGAAGCTTTCTTT
CASSLEGMGTEAFF
>NA|NA|TRBJ1-1|TRBV11-2
TGTGCCAGCAGCTTAGTAGGGGTAGTAGTTGGTGAAGCTTTCTTT
CASSLVGVVVGEAFF
>NA|NA|TRBJ1-1|TRBV5-6
TGTGCCAGCAGCTTGTTGGGTCGGAGTCAGAACACTGAAGCTTTCTTT
CASSLLGRSQNTEAFF
>NA|NA|TRBJ2-2|TRBV7-2
TGTGCCAGCAGCCCCCGGGGGAGGAACGGGGAGCTGTTTTTT
CASSPRGRNGELFF
>NA|NA|TRBJ2-3|TRBV20-1
TGCAGTGCTACAAACACAGATACGCAGTATTTT
CSATNTDTQYF
>medium-sized|TRBD1|TRBJ1-5|TRBV10-3
TGTGCCTCTTCAACAGGGGATAGCAATCAGCCCCAGCATTTT
CASSTGDSNQPQHF
>NA|NA|TRBJ2-7|TRBV13
TGTGCCAGCAGCTGGGGGACAATCGAGCAGTACTTC
CASSWGTIEQYF
>NA|NA|TRBJ1-1|TRBV6-5
TGTGCCAGCAGGAACAGGGCTGAAGCTTTCTTT
CASRNRAEAFF
>NA|NA|TRBJ1-2|TRBV4-1
TGCGCCAGCAGCCAATCACAGGGCCCCTATGGCTACACCTTC
CASSQSQGPYGYTF
>medium-sized|TRBD1|TRBJ1-1|TRBV14
TGTGCCAGCAGCCTACGACAGGGAATCACCTTGAACACTGAAGCTTTCTTT
CASSLRQGITLNTEAFF
>NA|NA|TRBJ1-1|TRBV5-1
TGCGCCAGCAGCTTCGCAGGGAACACTGAAGCTTTCTTT
CASSFAGNTEAFF
>NA|NA|TRBJ2-2|TRBV7-6
TGTGCCAGCAGCCTACAGGGATACAAGAACACCGGGGAGCTGTTTTTT
CASSLQGYKNTGELFF
>NA|NA|TRBJ2-7|TRBV20-1
TGCAGTGCTATAAAGGGGCTCGAGCAGTACTTC
CSAIKGLEQYF
>NA|NA|TRBJ1-1|TRBV11-1
TGTGCCAGCAGCTCGCGGACACGGAACACTGAAGCTTTCTTT
CASSSRTRNTEAFF
>NA|TRBD1|TRBJ2-7|TRBV5-1
TGCGCCAGCAGCCCAAGACAGGGACCTAGCTCCTACGAGCAGTACTTC
CASSPRQGPSSYEQYF
>NA|TRBD1|TRBJ1-1|TRBV30
TGTGCCTGGAGTGTAGGGGCCGGGACAGGCAGCGTGAACACTGAAGCTTTCTTT
CAWSVGAGTGSVNTEAFF
>NA|TRBD2|TRBJ2-1|TRBV30
TGTGCCTCCCCCCTGACTAGCGGGGGGGCCCTAAGCTCCTACAATGAGCAGTTCTTC
CASPLTSGGALSSYNEQFF
>NA|NA|TRBJ1-4|TRBV7-9
TGTGCCAGCCGTGGACATCCTAATGAAAAACTGTTTTTT
CASRGHPNEKLFF
>NA|TRBD2|TRBJ2-1|TRBV7-3
TGTGCCAGCAGCCTTGGGACTAGCGGAGGTGAGCAGTTCTTC
CASSLGTSGGEQFF
>NA|TRBD1|TRBJ1-5|TRBV5-5
TGTGCCAGCAGCTTGGTGGCGGGGGACAGGACGCGCCAGCATTTT
CASSLVAGDRTRQHF
>NA|TRBD1|TRBJ2-7|TRBV11-2
TGTGCCAGCAGCAAGAGCCCGGGACAGGGAGGGAACGAGCAGTACTTC
CASSKSPGQGGNEQYF
>NA|NA|TRBJ1-6|TRBV7-9
TGTGCCAGCAGCTTAGAAGCAGGGTCACCCCTCCACTTT
CASSLEAGSPLHF
>NA|NA|TRBJ2-6|TRBV9
TGTGCCAGCAGCCCGAGGGGGTGGGGCTCTGGGGCCAACGTCCTGACTTTC
CASSPRGWGSGANVLTF
>NA|NA|TRBJ1-3|TRBV4-3
TGCGCCAGCAGCCAAGATCCGCAGTGGAGAATCTCTGGAAACACCATATATTTT
CASSQDPQWRISGNTIYF
>NA|NA|TRBJ2-5|TRBV30
TGTGCCTGGAGTGTACTCGTCGAGACCCAGTACTTC
CAWSVLVETQYF
>NA|TRBD1|TRBJ2-6|TRBV7-6
TGTGCCAGCAGCCCGGGGACAGGGGTGGAAGGGGCCAACGTCCTGACTTTC
CASSPGTGVEGANVLTF
>NA|TRBD1|TRBJ1-1|TRBV6-5
TGTGCCAGCAGTACAGGGGCCATGAACACTGAAGCTTTCTTT
CASSTGAMNTEAFF
>NA|NA|TRBJ1-1|TRBV19
TGTGCCAGTACCCTCGACAGAAACACTGAAGCTTTCTTT
CASTLDRNTEAFF
>NA|TRBD2|TRBJ2-4|TRBV19
TGTGCCAGTACGCCGCGGGGGGCGGAAGGCCCTTTTCGTGCCAAAAACATTCAGTACTTC
CASTPRGAEGPFRAKNIQYF
>NA|TRBD1|TRBJ2-7|TRBV9
TGTGCCAGCAGCAAGGGACAGGGGGACTACGAGCAGTACTTC
CASSKGQGDYEQYF
>NA|TRBD2|TRBJ2-7|TRBV5-4
TGTGCCAGCAGCTCCGGGACTAGCTTTTACGAGCAGTACTTC
CASSSGTSFYEQYF
>NA|TRBD1|TRBJ1-2|TRBV9
TGTGCCAGCAGCGCTAATTCCGGACAGGTCTATGGCTACACCTTC
CASSANSGQVYGYTF
>NA|TRBD2|TRBJ2-5|TRBV6-5
TGTGCCAGCCAACTATCGGGGGGATGGGAGACCCAGTACTTC
CASQLSGGWETQYF
>NA|TRBD2|TRBJ2-7|TRBV23-1
TGCGCCAGCAGAGGGCGGGGGTACGAGCAGTACTTC
CASRGRGYEQYF
>NA|TRBD1|TRBJ1-1|TRBV19
TGTGCCAGTACCCCGGACAGGGCGGCAATAGAGGCTTTCTTT
CASTPDRAAIEAFF
>NA|NA|TRBJ1-5|TRBV18
TGTGCCAGCTCACCACAGGGGTCCAATCAGCCCCAGCATTTT
CASSPQGSNQPQHF
>NA|NA|TRBJ1-4|TRBV4-3
TGCGCCAGCAGCCAAGACCAGGTGACTAATGAAAAACTGTTTTTT
CASSQDQVTNEKLFF